A single sample gave rise to the 21 T cell receptor beta chains below, sequenced in a study of blood T cells in healthy people across ages. With a J-beta primer mix and a sample-barcoded 5' primer, a second PCR ran roughly 7 to 11 cycles. TCRdb used MiXCR to reprocess the 5' RACE reads, holding one entry per CDR3 protein. The sample carries approximately 690,000 distinct CDR3 sequences, about 54% recorded once. Material: blood. The receptors were sampled from a man aged 55 to 70 in good health.

This clonotype has ten or more counts. The V and J genes are TRBV2 and TRBJ2-6; maybe TRBD2 (5 bases). The CDR3 contains 12 residues. Germline V gene data show CDR1 as SNHLY and CDR2 as FYNNEI. Trimming pared 6 bases from V and 12 bases from J, leaving 12 bases between. The CDR3 loop reads CASSQRLSVLTF. DNA for the CDR3: TGTGCCAGCAGCCAAAGACTATCCGTCCTGACTTTC.

This clonotype was detected ten times or more. The V and J genes are TRBV29-1 and TRBJ2-5; D unclear. The CDR3 has 12 amino acids. Trimming shortened V by 4 bases and J by 2 bases, and 8 bases separated the two germline ends. The germline CDR1 and CDR2 sequences are SQVTM and ANQGSEA. The CDR3 region is CSVGLDQETQYF. CDR3 nucleotides: TGCAGCGTTGGGCTAGATCAAGAGACCCAGTACTTC.

The chain has TRBV20-1 and TRBJ1-1, with TRBD1 identical over 8 bases. Germline V gene lookup returns CDR1 DFQATT and CDR2 SNEGSKA (reference sequence). The CDR3 length is 14 residues. The junction had 6 bases not matched to a gene; V was cut back by 3 bases and J by 3 bases. The CDR3 here is CSASRQGRYTEAFF. CDR3 sequence (DNA): TGCAGTGCTAGCCGACAGGGGAGGTACACTGAAGCTTTCTTT.

This chain connects TRBV7-2 to TRBJ2-1; 8 bases line up with TRBD2. CDR1 and CDR2 (germline): SGHTA, FQGNSA. V lost 1 base and J lost 8; bases outside the gene matches: 7. The CDR3 is made up of 15 amino acids. The CDR3 is CASSLDGGVFDEQFF. The CDR3 DNA reads as TGTGCCAGCAGCTTAGACGGGGGGGTTTTCGATGAGCAGTTCTTC.

Only one count was recorded for this clonotype. One end of the junction fails to match germline, which may point to a read error. The rearrangement links TRBV2 to TRBJ1-2; a weak D match, TRBD1 (5 bases). This CDR3 has 13 amino acids. Germline CDR1 is SNHLY and CDR2 is FYNNEI. CDR3 nucleotides: TGTGCCTGCAGTGGTCCGGGGCGGGATGGCTACACCTTC. Amino acid sequence: CACSGPGRDGYTF.

The chain combines TRBV6-1 with TRBJ1-2; 10 bases are shared with TRBD1. V gave up 4 bases and J gave up 4 bases; unmatched junction bases: 9. The CDR3 is 16 amino acids. Germline CDR1 and CDR2: MNHNS and SASEGT. CDR3 amino acids: CASSGRQGAAIYGYTF. DNA for the CDR3: TGTGCCAGCAGTGGAAGACAGGGGGCGGCGATCTATGGCTACACCTTC.

The CDR3 region is CASSRGMNEKLFF. The CDR3 DNA sequence: TGTGCCAGCAGCCGGGGGATGAATGAAAAACTGTTTTTT. The chain is built from TRBV7-2 and TRBJ1-4, with a tentative D call TRBD1 (5 bases). The CDR3 contains 13 residues. With 5 bases removed from V and 5 bases from J, the gap between germline ends came to 9 bases. From germline, CDR1 is SGHTA and CDR2 FQGNSA.

This clonotype was detected a few times. The gene calls are TRBV25-1 and TRBJ2-1; 7 nucleotides align to TRBD1. Germline lookup yields CDR1 MGHDK and CDR2 SYGVNS. The V gene end was trimmed by 3 bases and the J gene end by 1 base; junction bases not matched to a gene: 3. The length of the CDR3 is 15 residues. In DNA form, the CDR3 reads TGTGCCAGCAGTGAGGCAGGGGGTTCCTACAATGAGCAGTTCTTC. Residues: CASSEAGGSYNEQFF.

This clonotype was recorded once. This may be a read error: a much more frequent sequence differs by one nucleotide. J is TRBJ1-4 and V is TRBV12-3 or TRBV12-4; no clear D. The CDR3 loop spans 11 amino acids. Trimming left V 7 bases short and J 11 bases short, with 11 bases between. CDR3 nucleotide sequence: TGTGCCAGCACCACCGGAGGGAAACTGTTTTTT. Translation gives CASTTGGKLFF.

This clonotype was observed many times. V usage is TRBV7-9 and J usage is TRBJ2-1; 9 positions agree with TRBD2. From germline, CDR1 is SEHNR and CDR2 FQNEAQ (reference sequence). CDR3 length: 17 amino acids. The V segment lost 5 bases and the J segment 5 bases; nucleotides outside the gene matches: 13. Written as DNA, the CDR3 is TGTGCCAGCAGCCGAGGGTTTGGGGGACTAGCAAACAATGAGCAGTTCTTC. Translated: CASSRGFGGLANNEQFF.

This chain joins TRBV2 and TRBJ1-2, with D possibly matching TRBD1 (6 bases). CDR1 and CDR2 (germline): SNHLY, FYNNEI. CDR3 size: 16 residues. Trimming pared 4 bases from V and 6 bases from J, leaving 21 bases between. The CDR3 protein is CASSGLQGRGRNGYTF. The CDR3 nucleotides read TGTGCCAGCAGTGGTCTCCAGGGCAGGGGCCGTAATGGCTACACCTTC.

The chain combines TRBV4-1 with TRBJ2-1, with 8 bases that match TRBD2. The V gene's germline CDR1 is MGHRA and CDR2 YSYEKL. Losses at the gene ends were 4 bases for V and 5 bases for J; bases not matched to a gene: 10. This CDR3 comprises 16 residues. DNA for the CDR3: TGCGCCAGCAGCCCGGGCCTGGGACTAGATAACAATGAGCAGTTCTTC. This codes for CASSPGLGLDNNEQFF.

This chain links TRBV4-2 with TRBJ1-1; tentatively, D is TRBD1 (6 bases). The CDR3 loop spans 14 amino acids. CDR1 is LGHNA, CDR2 YNFKEQ, per germline. V was trimmed by 0 bases and J by 8 bases, leaving 13 bases between them. The CDR3 coding sequence is TGTGCCAGCAGCCAAGATTGGGGGCAGGGAGAAGCTTTCTTT. Protein product: CASSQDWGQGEAFF.

The rearrangement links TRBV10-3 to TRBJ2-5; 8 nucleotides match TRBD2. This CDR3 region has 14 residues. V gave up 6 bases and J gave up 3 bases; unmatched junction bases: 6. Germline V lookup: CDR1 ENHRY, CDR2 SYGVKD. CDR3 residues: CAIRPGTSEETQYF. Written as DNA, the CDR3 is TGTGCCATCAGACCCGGGACTAGTGAAGAGACCCAGTACTTC.

The V call is TRBV3-1, the J call TRBJ2-7; D is ambiguous. The CDR3 has 16 residues. V shed 1 base and J shed 3 bases, with 16 bases lying between them. Germline assignment: CDR1 LGHDT and CDR2 YNNKEL (reference sequence). The CDR3 DNA sequence: TGTGCCAGCAGCCAAGGATGGGGTCCAAAGTTCTACGAGCAGTACTTC. Translated, it gives CASSQGWGPKFYEQYF.

The gene calls are TRBV9 and TRBJ2-1, with 15 bases that match TRBD2. Trimming cost V 4 bases and J 10 bases; bases outside gene matches: 6. The germline V gene has CDR1 SGDLS and CDR2 YYNGEE. CDR3 length: 15 residues. The CDR3 DNA follows: TGTGCCAGCAGCTTGGGACTAGCGGGGGGTGGCGAGCAGTTCTTC. It is translated as CASSLGLAGGGEQFF.

The CDR3 bases are TGCGCCAGCAGCTTGGAAGGGGGCGCAGATACGCAGTATTTT. Translation gives CASSLEGGADTQYF. The chain has TRBV5-1 and TRBJ2-3; 7 nucleotides line up with TRBD1. This CDR3 comprises 14 residues. The V and J ends lost 0 bases and 4 bases, in that order; junction bases with no gene match: 2. From germline, CDR1 is SGHRS and CDR2 YFSETQ.

The rearrangement uses TRBV29-1 and TRBJ2-5, with TRBD1 matching over 10 bases. The CDR3 runs 13 residues. Germline V gene sequence: CDR1 SQVTM, CDR2 ANQGSEA. With 5 bases clipped from V and 3 bases from J, the junction kept 3 bases outside the gene matches. The CDR3 spells CSVRTGGEETQYF. The CDR3 bases are TGCAGCGTTCGGACAGGGGGGGAAGAGACCCAGTACTTC.

CDR3 amino acids: CAITSTGGTDTQYF. In DNA form, the CDR3 reads TGTGCCATCACCTCGACAGGGGGCACAGATACGCAGTATTTT. This chain connects TRBV10-3 to TRBJ2-3; TRBD1 aligns across 8 bases. The J segment lost 1 base and the V segment lost 7 bases, leaving 4 bases of the junction unmatched. Germline values: CDR1 ENHRY, CDR2 SYGVKD. The CDR3 spans 14 residues.

This sequence joins TRBV20-1 and TRBJ2-7, with D possibly being TRBD1 (5 bases). The CDR3 is made up of 14 amino acids. Per germline, CDR1 DFQATT and CDR2 SNEGSKA (reference sequence). The germline V and J ends were trimmed by 3 bases and 2 bases, with 14 bases remaining between them. The CDR3 nucleotides read TGCAGTGCTAGGACAGCGATTTCTACCTACGAGCAGTACTTC. It translates to CSARTAISTYEQYF.

V is TRBV5-1 and J is TRBJ2-1; 13 positions agree with TRBD2. This CDR3 is built from 17 residues. V was pared by 4 bases and J by 4 bases, with 8 bases of the junction left unmatched. The germline CDR1 and CDR2 sequences are SGHRS and YFSETQ. CDR3 nucleotides: TGCGCCAGCAGCCGACAAGGACTAGCGGGGGATTACAATGAGCAGTTCTTC. It codes for CASSRQGLAGDYNEQFF.